Each of the 24 T cell receptor beta chains below was sequenced from the same sample in a study of beta chain features in type 1 diabetes. The whole isolated RNA underwent reverse transcription, so sequencing captured expressed TCRB transcripts. Profiling relied on immunoSEQ multiplex PCR, and the TCRdb table lists in-frame clones only, not all of them. The sample carries approximately 300,000 clones, 8% to 13% recorded once. Sequencing used naive CD4+ T cells from blood. The origin of the receptors is a woman in her 30s in good health.

The chain is built from TRBV15 and TRBJ2-5; 11 nucleotides line up with TRBD2. The J segment lost 4 bases and the V segment lost 1 base, leaving 8 bases of the junction unmatched. The CDR3 runs 17 residues. Germline CDR1 is LNHNV and CDR2 is YYDKDF (reference sequence). CDR3 residues: CATSRAPQLAGAETQYF. In DNA, the CDR3 is TGTGCCACCAGCAGAGCCCCTCAACTAGCGGGAGCAGAGACCCAGTACTTC.

This rearrangement joins TRBV29-1 to TRBJ2-7; 8 bases fit TRBD2. Germline V CDR1 and CDR2: SQVTM, ANQGSEA. V lost 4 bases, J lost 5 bases, and 4 bases stayed unmatched. This CDR3 contains 12 residues. The CDR3 sequence: CSVGLAGDEQYF. In nucleotides, the CDR3 is TGCAGCGTTGGTCTAGCGGGCGACGAGCAGTACTTC.

V gene TRBV28 combines with J gene TRBJ2-1; weak D call: TRBD1 (6 bases). The CDR3 consists of 15 residues. Trimming took off 6 bases at V and 2 bases at J, with 14 bases between the two ends. CDR1 is MDHEN, CDR2 SYDVKM, per germline. The CDR3: CASSPRTVAYNEQFF. As DNA, the CDR3 is TGTGCCAGCAGCCCTCGGACAGTGGCCTACAATGAGCAGTTCTTC.

The CDR3 region is CASSWSSSGRADTQYF. CDR3 bases: TGCGCCAGCAGCTGGTCCTCTAGCGGGAGGGCAGATACGCAGTATTTT. This chain links TRBV5-1 with TRBJ2-3, with TRBD2 identical over 12 bases. The CDR3 is 16 residues long. CDR1 and CDR2 (germline): SGHRS, YFSETQ. J lost 4 bases, V lost 3 bases, and 6 bases had no gene match.

This clone was detected only a few times. This rearrangement joins TRBV9 to TRBJ2-3; D gene ambiguous. V shed 4 bases and J shed 3 bases, with 9 bases lying between them. The CDR3 contains 13 residues. Germline V CDR1 and CDR2: SGDLS, YYNGEE. CDR3 DNA sequence: TGTGCCAGCAGCTCCCAGAGGACAGATACGCAGTATTTT. Amino acids: CASSSQRTDTQYF.

V gene TRBV28 combines with J gene TRBJ2-6, with TRBD1 as a possible D gene (5 bases). The germline CDR1 and CDR2 sequences are MDHEN and SYDVKM. This CDR3 region has 15 residues. V lost 6 bases, J lost 4 bases, and 13 bases lay in between. CDR3 protein: CASRSQESGANVLTF. As DNA, the CDR3 is TGTGCCAGCAGGTCACAGGAATCGGGGGCCAACGTCCTGACTTTC. The entire variable domain, with the rest obtained from reference TRBV28 and TRBJ2-6, is as follows: DVKVTQSSRYLVKRTGEKVFLECVQDMDHENMFWYRQDPGLGLRLIYFSYDVKMKEKGDIPEGYSVSREKKERFSLILESASTNQTSMYLCASRSQESGANVLTFGAGSRLTVL.

V and J are TRBV18 and TRBJ2-7, with a tentative D call TRBD1 (6 bases). With 2 bases removed from V and 0 bases from J, the gap between germline ends came to 17 bases. The germline V gene has CDR1 KGHSH and CDR2 LQKENI. This CDR3 has 17 residues. CDR3 in amino acids: CASSPTQTGHLSYEQYF. As DNA, the CDR3 is TGTGCCAGCTCACCAACCCAGACGGGACACCTCTCCTACGAGCAGTACTTC.

The V gene is TRBV9, the J gene TRBJ2-6; D perhaps matches TRBD1 (6 bases). In germline, CDR1 is SGDLS, CDR2 YYNGEE. V was cut by 5 bases and J by 2 bases, with 11 bases left in between. The CDR3 has 15 residues. The CDR3 loop reads CASSEGQTGANVLTF. The CDR3 DNA follows: TGTGCCAGCAGTGAAGGACAGACTGGGGCCAACGTCCTGACTTTC.

The chain carries TRBV7-9 and TRBJ2-1; D uncertain. Trimming removed 0 bases from V and 10 bases from J, with 7 bases in between. From germline, CDR1 is SEHNR and CDR2 FQNEAQ (reference sequence). The CDR3 extends over 12 amino acids. The DNA of the CDR3 is TGTGCCAGCAGCTTAGCTCCCGTGGAGCAGTTCTTC. Translation: CASSLAPVEQFF.

This clone was counted only a few times. The CDR3 DNA follows: TGTGCCTGGAGTGACTTAGAGACCCAGTACTTC. As protein: CAWSDLETQYF. V is TRBV30 and J is TRBJ2-5; no reliable D call. Germline assignment: CDR1 GTSNPN and CDR2 SVGIG (reference sequence). The CDR3 loop spans 11 amino acids. The V and J ends lost 1 base and 4 bases respectively, with 4 bases between them.

This chain links TRBV20-1 with TRBJ2-2, with D possibly matching TRBD2 (5 bases). The CDR3 has 11 amino acids. V was clipped by 5 bases and J by 9 bases, with 10 bases between them. In germline, CDR1 is DFQATT, CDR2 SNEGSKA (reference sequence). The CDR3 loop is CSAERSRELFF. For the CDR3, the DNA is TGCAGTGCTGAGCGGAGTCGGGAGCTGTTTTTT.

V is TRBV18 and J is TRBJ2-2; 7 bases fit TRBD1. The CDR3 is 18 residues long. Germline CDR1 and CDR2: KGHSH and LQKENI. V was clipped by 4 bases and J by 1 base; unmatched bases: 12. The CDR3 reads CASSLRLGQPENTGELFF. CDR3 DNA: TGTGCCAGCTCACTCCGATTGGGACAGCCCGAGAACACCGGGGAGCTGTTTTTT.

V usage is TRBV5-1 and J usage is TRBJ1-2, with D uncertain. With 1 base removed from V and 7 bases from J, the gap between germline ends came to 8 bases. The CDR3 loop spans 12 amino acids. Germline values: CDR1 SGHRS, CDR2 YFSETQ. The CDR3 DNA reads TGCGCCAGCAGCTTGTCCCGGAGTGGCTACACCTTC. It translates to CASSLSRSGYTF.

This clone was recorded once. The V call is TRBV6-4, the J call TRBJ2-1; D possibly corresponds to TRBD2 (7 bases). The length of the CDR3 is 14 residues. The germline CDR1 and CDR2 sequences are MRHNA and SNTAGT. Trimming removed 8 bases at V and 4 bases at J, with 15 bases between. This chain's CDR3 is CASPGGRGYNEQFF. In nucleotides, the CDR3 is TGTGCCAGCCCCGGGGGGCGGGGGTACAATGAGCAGTTCTTC.

This clone was seen a few times. J is TRBJ2-2 and V is TRBV5-1; no clear D gene. Trimming cost V 4 bases and J 3 bases, with 7 bases left between them. The CDR3 sequence is 13 residues long. The V gene's germline CDR1 is SGHRS and CDR2 YFSETQ. The CDR3 DNA reads TGCGCCAGCAGCACTCGAGACACCGGGGAGCTGTTTTTT. Protein product: CASSTRDTGELFF.

For this clone: At the DNA level, this CDR3 is encoded by other sequences in the same sample as well. The chain couples TRBV18 to TRBJ2-7, with D possibly TRBD2 on 6 matching bases. Germline CDR1 is KGHSH and CDR2 is LQKENI. The CDR3 is made up of 15 amino acids. Deletions cut 2 bases from V and 2 bases from J, with 13 bases between. The CDR3 DNA reads as TGTGCCAGCTCACCAGATCTGGCGGGAACCTACGAGCAGTACTTC. Protein product: CASSPDLAGTYEQYF. Full variable domain (remainder filled in from reference TRBV18 and TRBJ2-7): NAGVMQNPRHLVRRRGQEARLRCSPMKGHSHVYWYRQLPEEGLKFMVYLQKENIIDESGMPKERFSAEFPKEGPSILRIQQVVRGDSAAYFCASSPDLAGTYEQYFGPGTRLTVT.

The V call is TRBV4-3, the J call TRBJ1-1; D gene uncertain. Germline V lookup: CDR1 LGHNA, CDR2 YSLEER. V gave up 1 base and J gave up 5 bases, with 8 bases separating them. The CDR3 covers 13 residues. The CDR3 nucleotides read TGCGCCAGCAGCCAAGCCCGAGGGACTGAAGCTTTCTTT. Protein product: CASSQARGTEAFF.

V is TRBV5-1 and J is TRBJ2-5; 11 positions match TRBD2. J gave up 5 bases and V 7 bases, and 10 bases lay outside the gene matches. Germline CDR1 reads SGHRS; CDR2 reads YFSETQ. The CDR3 totals 15 residues. CDR3 residues: CASVASGRYMETQYF. Here the CDR3 DNA reads TGCGCCAGCGTGGCTAGCGGGAGGTACATGGAGACCCAGTACTTC.

V and J are TRBV19 and TRBJ2-2; 9 bases fit TRBD1. The germline V gene has CDR1 LNHDA and CDR2 SQIVND (reference sequence). The ends lost 5 bases at V and 4 bases at J; junction bases unmatched: 8. CDR3 length: 16 residues. CDR3: CASSLTETGGTGELFF. The CDR3 DNA sequence: TGTGCCAGTAGTCTGACTGAGACAGGGGGCACCGGGGAGCTGTTTTTT.

This clone was found a few times. This sequence joins TRBV9 and TRBJ2-7, with 9 positions matching TRBD1. The CDR3 runs to 15 residues. V was pared by 0 bases and J by 4 bases, with 5 bases of the junction left unmatched. Germline CDR1 reads SGDLS; CDR2 reads YYNGEE. In DNA, the CDR3 is TGTGCCAGCAGCGTAGAGGGGGACAGGGCTTACGAGCAGTACTTC. Amino acid sequence: CASSVEGDRAYEQYF.

The chain has TRBV6-1 and TRBJ1-5; D remains ambiguous. The germline V and J ends were trimmed by 5 bases and 4 bases, with 15 bases remaining between them. The CDR3 is 15 residues long. The germline V gene has CDR1 MNHNS and CDR2 SASEGT. CDR3 amino acids: CASSPTDLVNQPQHF. Here the CDR3 DNA reads TGTGCCAGCAGTCCCACCGACTTGGTGAATCAGCCCCAGCATTTT.

The rearrangement links TRBV2 to TRBJ1-1; perhaps TRBD1 as D (5 bases). Germline CDR1 reads SNHLY; CDR2 reads FYNNEI. This CDR3 region has 13 residues. Trimming cost V 6 bases and J 0 bases, with 8 bases left between them. CDR3 DNA sequence: TGTGCCAGCAGACAGGACATGAACACTGAAGCTTTCTTT. It translates to CASRQDMNTEAFF.

This sequence joins TRBV2 and TRBJ2-1, with TRBD2 identical over 9 bases. The CDR3 contains 15 residues. The ends lost 2 bases at V and 9 bases at J; junction bases unmatched: 8. CDR1 is SNHLY and CDR2 is FYNNEI in the germline V gene. The CDR3 sequence is CASSEPAGGPGEQFF. CDR3 coding DNA: TGTGCCAGCAGTGAACCCGCGGGAGGGCCCGGTGAGCAGTTCTTC.

The chain employs TRBV4-3 and TRBJ2-5; the match to TRBD1 covers 10 bases. The end of the DNA aligns better with TRBJ2-7, so the J call may be wrong. CDR1 LGHNA and CDR2 YSLEER come from the germline V gene. This CDR3 has 16 residues. The CDR3 nucleotides read TGCGCCAGCAGCCAGGGGCCCCCGGACAGGGGGTACGAGCAGTACTTC. Its protein product is CASSQGPPDRGYEQYF.